A single sample is the source of the 16 T cell receptor beta chains below, sequenced in a study of CD8 T cells in ankylosing spondylitis. TCRdb independently ran MiXCR on the 5' RACE reads; one entry per CDR3 protein. The sample lists about 220,000 distinct CDR3 sequences; more than 25% were seen once. Sequenced material: blood, either unsorted or a sorted T cell fraction (not recorded which). The receptors here all came from a male donor with ankylosing spondylitis or in good health (not recorded which).

This clonotype was recorded at least ten times. J is TRBJ2-2 and V is TRBV4-1, with 11 nucleotides matching TRBD2. The CDR3 has 19 residues. Germline CDR1 reads MGHRA; CDR2 reads YSYEKL. The trim removed 0 bases at V and 5 bases at J, leaving 11 bases unmatched. In nucleotides, the CDR3 is TGCGCCAGCAGCCAAGAGAGACTAGCGGGAAAGAAGGCGACCGGGGAGCTGTTTTTT. Translating gives CASSQERLAGKKATGELFF.

The V call is TRBV12-5, the J call TRBJ2-1; 8 nucleotides match TRBD2. V was pared by 0 bases and J by 5 bases, with 6 bases of the junction left unmatched. The CDR3 runs 16 residues. Germline CDR1 and CDR2: LGHNT and FRNRAP. The CDR3 DNA reads as TGTGCTAGTGGTTTGGTAGCGGGAGCCGGGAACAATGAGCAGTTCTTC. Translated, it gives CASGLVAGAGNNEQFF.

In its sample, this clonotype was seen many times. V is TRBV10-3 and J is TRBJ1-2; D unclear. The CDR3 runs to 12 residues. Trimming pared 0 bases from V and 7 bases from J, leaving 6 bases between. Germline-derived CDR1 and CDR2 are ENHRY and SYGVKD. This chain's CDR3 is CAISESAGGYTF. The CDR3 DNA follows: TGTGCCATCAGTGAGTCGGCCGGTGGCTACACCTTC.

This clonotype has a count of ten or more. The chain employs TRBV12-3 or TRBV12-4 and TRBJ2-1; 8 bases map to TRBD2. CDR3 length equals 17 residues. The V and J ends lost 8 bases and 9 bases, in that order; junction bases with no gene match: 21. CDR3 in amino acids: CASLPLRLAGTQGEQFF. The CDR3 DNA is TGTGCCAGCCTCCCGCTCAGGCTAGCGGGCACACAGGGTGAGCAGTTCTTC.

V is TRBV7-2 and J is TRBJ2-7; TRBD1 might be the D (5 bases). Germline V lookup: CDR1 SGHTA, CDR2 FQGNSA. With 1 base removed from V and 7 bases from J, the gap between germline ends came to 11 bases. The CDR3 is made up of 13 amino acids. CDR3 sequence (DNA): TGTGCCAGCAGCTTAGTTCAGGGTGGGGAGCAGTACTTC. This sequence encodes CASSLVQGGEQYF.

The CDR3 is CSGRRGNEQFF. The CDR3 DNA follows: TGCAGTGGCCGGAGGGGAAATGAGCAGTTCTTC. The chain is built from TRBV20-1 and TRBJ2-1; weak D call: TRBD2 (6 bases). This CDR3 contains 11 residues. V lost 7 bases, J lost 7 bases, and 11 bases lay in between. Germline assignment: CDR1 DFQATT and CDR2 SNEGSKA (reference sequence).

Ten or more counts support this clonotype. J is TRBJ2-1 and V is TRBV29-1; D tentatively fits TRBD1 or TRBD2 (5 bases each). Per germline, CDR1 SQVTM and CDR2 ANQGSEA. The length of the CDR3 is 13 residues. V was clipped by 4 bases and J by 7 bases, with 14 bases between them. As DNA, the CDR3 is TGCAGCGTTGGATGGCGTGAGGGGAATGAGCAGTTCTTC. Protein product: CSVGWREGNEQFF.

The V call is TRBV12-3 or TRBV12-4, the J call TRBJ2-1; possibly TRBD1 for D (5 bases). V lost 8 bases to trimming and J lost 8 bases, with 13 bases between them. The CDR3 runs to 12 residues. The CDR3 region is CASPYKGDEQFF. In nucleotides, the CDR3 is TGTGCCAGCCCCTACAAAGGGGATGAGCAGTTCTTC.

This clonotype came up many times. CDR3 sequence: CASSPVGEKLFF. In DNA form, the CDR3 reads TGTGCCAGCAGCCCAGTGGGCGAAAAACTGTTTTTT. This chain links TRBV12-3 or TRBV12-4 with TRBJ1-4; D gene uncertain. Trimming stripped 6 bases from V and 8 bases from J, with 10 bases between. CDR3 length equals 12 residues.

This clonotype has a handful of counts. The V and J genes are TRBV20-1 and TRBJ2-4; 7 bases line up with TRBD1. The V segment lost 6 bases and the J segment 2 bases; nucleotides outside the gene matches: 13. The germline CDR1 and CDR2 sequences are DFQATT and SNEGSKA (reference sequence). This CDR3 is built from 16 residues. The CDR3 loop reads CSAVSGTEKTKNIQYF. CDR3 sequence (DNA): TGCAGTGCCGTATCCGGGACAGAAAAGACCAAAAACATTCAGTACTTC.

This clonotype was detected ten times or more. This CDR3 is CASSLSGGTEAFF. The CDR3 bases are TGTGCCAGCAGCTTATCAGGGGGCACTGAAGCTTTCTTT. The J gene is TRBJ1-1, the V gene TRBV7-3; 7 nucleotides align to TRBD1. J gave up 4 bases and V 2 bases, and 1 base lay outside the gene matches. This CDR3 is 13 amino acids long. The germline CDR1 and CDR2 sequences are SGHTA and FQGTGA.

At least ten counts were recorded for this clonotype. The chain uses TRBV20-1 and TRBJ2-1, with 9 nucleotides matching TRBD2. Germline-derived CDR1 and CDR2 are DFQATT and SNEGSKA (reference sequence). Unmatched junction bases numbered 9, after V lost 4 bases and J lost 2 bases. CDR3 size: 16 residues. The CDR3: CSATHEVAGAYNEQFF. CDR3 coding DNA: TGCAGTGCTACCCATGAAGTAGCGGGGGCCTACAATGAGCAGTTCTTC.

On this clonotype itself: This may stem from a read error, because a much larger clone lies one nucleotide away. The chain is built from TRBV4-1 and TRBJ2-7; D is ambiguous. The CDR3 is made up of 15 amino acids. The V end was cut by 2 bases, the J end by 5 bases, with 16 bases between. Germline CDR1 reads MGHRA; CDR2 reads YSYEKL. The CDR3 sequence: CASSQPGRSGHEQYF. CDR3 DNA: TGCGCCAGCAGCCAACCTGGGCGTAGTGGCCACGAGCAGTACTTC.

V gene TRBV10-3 combines with J gene TRBJ1-2; D not certain. With 4 bases removed from V and 5 bases from J, the gap between germline ends came to 11 bases. The CDR3 contains 13 residues. Germline V CDR1 and CDR2: ENHRY, SYGVKD. The CDR3 loop is CAISVDGKYGYTF. CDR3 DNA sequence: TGTGCCATCAGTGTCGACGGGAAATATGGCTACACCTTC.

The chain is built from TRBV7-2 and TRBJ2-1; TRBD2 matches at 8 bases. With V trimmed by 1 base and J by 11 bases, 4 bases remained unmatched. Germline V gene data show CDR1 as SGHTA and CDR2 as FQGNSA. CDR3 length: 13 residues. The CDR3 region has the DNA TGTGCCAGCAGCTTAGGCGGTAGCGGGAAGCAGTTCTTC. Amino acids: CASSLGGSGKQFF.

In its sample, this clonotype was seen a few times. The V and J genes are TRBV20-1 and TRBJ1-5; D might be TRBD1 (5 bases). Germline CDR1 reads DFQATT; CDR2 reads SNEGSKA (reference sequence). Trimming took off 6 bases at V and 0 bases at J, with 15 bases between the two ends. This CDR3 region has 15 residues. CDR3 nucleotides: TGCAGTGCCCTCAATCCGGGGCTTAGCAATCAGCCCCAGCATTTT. Protein product: CSALNPGLSNQPQHF.